The sample holds many counts of the clone carrying this T cell receptor (beta chain). V was clipped by 2 bases and J by 4 bases; unmatched bases: 6. The CDR3 runs 16 residues. Germline V gives CDR1 PRHDT, CDR2 FYEKMQ (reference sequence). These data originate in a study of spatial heterogeneity in lung cancer. Looking at the study overall: Detection consistently yielded more beta chains than alpha chains.

Unique molecular identifiers tagged every individual TCR cDNA molecule. TCRdb re-derived calls from the 5' RACE reads in MiXCR, one entry per CDR3 protein. The sample records around 48,000 distinct CDR3 sequences, approximately 5% being singletons. Time point noted: sample taken at primary tumor resection. In each case, whole RNA from tumor, nontumor lung or frozen PBMC was sequenced unsorted. Samples were obtained from 65 to 80 donors, all untreated early-stage non-small cell lung cancer patients. The chain carries TRBV13 and TRBJ2-3; 10 nucleotides align to TRBD2. This receptor was taken from a male donor with early-stage non-small cell lung cancer. The input for sequencing was PBMCs, taken at surgery. CDR3 region: CASSLWGLANPDTQYF. In DNA form, the CDR3 reads TGTGCCAGCAGCTTATGGGGACTAGCGAATCCAGATACGCAGTATTTT.